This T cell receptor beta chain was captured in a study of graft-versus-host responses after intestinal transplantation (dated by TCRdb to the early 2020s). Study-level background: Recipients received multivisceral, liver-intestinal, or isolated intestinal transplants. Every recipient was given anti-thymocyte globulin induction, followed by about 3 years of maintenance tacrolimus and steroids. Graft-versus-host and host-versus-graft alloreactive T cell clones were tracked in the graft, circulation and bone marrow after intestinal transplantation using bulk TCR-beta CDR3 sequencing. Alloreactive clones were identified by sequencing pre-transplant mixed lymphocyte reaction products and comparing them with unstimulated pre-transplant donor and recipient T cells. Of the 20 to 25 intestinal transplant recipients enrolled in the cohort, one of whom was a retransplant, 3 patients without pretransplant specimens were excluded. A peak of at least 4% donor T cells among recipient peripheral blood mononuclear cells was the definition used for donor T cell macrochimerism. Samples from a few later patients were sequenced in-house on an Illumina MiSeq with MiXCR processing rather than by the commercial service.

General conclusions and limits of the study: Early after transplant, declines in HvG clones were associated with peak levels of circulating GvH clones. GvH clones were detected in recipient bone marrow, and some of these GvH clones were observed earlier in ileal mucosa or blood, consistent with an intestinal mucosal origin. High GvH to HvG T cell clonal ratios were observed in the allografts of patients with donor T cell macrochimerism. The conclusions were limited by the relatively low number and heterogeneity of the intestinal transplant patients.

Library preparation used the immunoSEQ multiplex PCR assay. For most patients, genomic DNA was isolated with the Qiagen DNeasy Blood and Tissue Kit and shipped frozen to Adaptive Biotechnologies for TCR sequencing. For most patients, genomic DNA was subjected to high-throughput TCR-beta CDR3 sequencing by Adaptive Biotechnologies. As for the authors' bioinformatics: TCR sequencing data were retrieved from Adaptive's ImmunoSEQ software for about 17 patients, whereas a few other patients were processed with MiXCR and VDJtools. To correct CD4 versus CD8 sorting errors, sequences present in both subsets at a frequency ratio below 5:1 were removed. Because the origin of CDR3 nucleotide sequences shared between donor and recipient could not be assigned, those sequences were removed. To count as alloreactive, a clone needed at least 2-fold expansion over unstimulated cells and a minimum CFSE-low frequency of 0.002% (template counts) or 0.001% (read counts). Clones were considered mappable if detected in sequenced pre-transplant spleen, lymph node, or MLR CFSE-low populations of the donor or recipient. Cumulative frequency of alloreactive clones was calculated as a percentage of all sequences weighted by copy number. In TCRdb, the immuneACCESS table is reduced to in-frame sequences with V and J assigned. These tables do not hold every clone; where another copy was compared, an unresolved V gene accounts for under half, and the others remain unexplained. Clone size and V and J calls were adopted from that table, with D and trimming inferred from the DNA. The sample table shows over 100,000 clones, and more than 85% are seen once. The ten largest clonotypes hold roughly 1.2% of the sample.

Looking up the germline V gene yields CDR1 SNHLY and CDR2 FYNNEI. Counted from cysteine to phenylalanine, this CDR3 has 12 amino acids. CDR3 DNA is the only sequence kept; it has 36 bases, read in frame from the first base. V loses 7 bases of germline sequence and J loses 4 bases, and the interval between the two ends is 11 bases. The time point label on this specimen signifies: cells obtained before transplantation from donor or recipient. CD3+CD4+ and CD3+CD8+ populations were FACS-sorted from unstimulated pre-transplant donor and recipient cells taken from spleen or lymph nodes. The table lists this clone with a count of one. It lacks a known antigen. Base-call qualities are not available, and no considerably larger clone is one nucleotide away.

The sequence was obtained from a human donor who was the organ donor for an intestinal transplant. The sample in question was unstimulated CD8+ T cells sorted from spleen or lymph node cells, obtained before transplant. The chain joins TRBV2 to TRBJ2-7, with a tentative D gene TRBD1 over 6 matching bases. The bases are TGTGCCAGCACACCGACAGGTTACGAGCAGTACTTC. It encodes CASTPTGYEQYF.